This T cell receptor (beta chain) was observed in a study of shared clonotypes between healthy human individuals. Per germline, CDR1 KGHSH and CDR2 LQKENI. J gave up 5 bases and V 5 bases, and 14 bases lay outside the gene matches. The CDR3 is 16 residues long. Deep-level settings were used for running the assay. Profiling relied on immunoSEQ multiplex PCR, and the TCRdb table lists in-frame clones only, not all of them. Of 2 million to 2.5 million clones detected, 93% appear once; the ten largest clones hold around 0.4%. The split of CD4+ cells yielded CD45RA+ naive and CD45RA-negative memory subsets.

Specimen: naive CD4+ T cells from PBMCs. Subset meaning: CD45RA+ positively selected. The receptor was derived from a man in his late teens or twenties in good health. Some clones in this sample may be carry-over from other donors' samples. The rearrangement joins TRBV18 to TRBJ2-5; the match to TRBD1 covers 7 bases. CDR3 nucleotide sequence: TGTGCCAGCTCATCAATCCGCGACAGGGCCGGGGAGACCCAGTACTTC. This codes for CASSSIRDRAGETQYF.